These 11 T cell receptor beta chains were sequenced from one sample in a study of naive and memory T cell subsets. TCR cDNA received a 3' ligated oligonucleotide that carried a UMI. Ligated cDNA underwent four rounds of PCR with nested alpha and beta constant region primers and SP2. MiXCR, run by TCRdb on the 5' RACE reads, gives a single entry per CDR3 protein. The data show 50,000 to 65,000 distinct CDR3 sequences, 6% to 8% seen once. These receptors all come from a female donor in good health.

The chain is built from TRBV5-1 and TRBJ2-3, with D uncertain. Germline V gene data show CDR1 as SGHRS and CDR2 as YFSETQ. V dropped 6 bases and J dropped 6 bases, with 14 bases sitting between them. The CDR3 contains 13 residues. CDR3 in DNA: TGCGCCAGCAAAACGGTCTCTCTTGATACGCAGTATTTT. Protein sequence: CASKTVSLDTQYF.

This clonotype was recorded many times. The chain carries TRBV19 and TRBJ1-4; D uncertain. CDR1 is LNHDA, CDR2 SQIVND, per germline (reference sequence). V was clipped by 0 bases and J by 8 bases, with 13 bases between them. The CDR3 has 15 residues. The DNA of the CDR3 is TGTGCCAGTAGTATAGATCTATCGAGAGCGGAAAAACTGTTTTTT. This encodes CASSIDLSRAEKLFF.

The J gene is TRBJ1-1, the V gene TRBV6-1; D uncertain. The germline V gene encodes CDR1 MNHNS and CDR2 SASEGT. This CDR3 contains 14 residues. The V and J ends lost 7 bases and 1 base respectively, with 13 bases between them. CDR3 in DNA: TGTGCCAGCACGTTTAGTCGGGAGAACACTGAAGCTTTCTTT. Its translation is CASTFSRENTEAFF.

The CDR3 DNA follows: TGCAGCGCTACACAGGGGAACTACGAGCAGTACTTC. It codes for CSATQGNYEQYF. The chain carries TRBV29-1 and TRBJ2-7; TRBD1 matches 7 bases. Germline loops: CDR1 SQVTM, CDR2 ANQGSEA. This CDR3 is 12 amino acids long. The V gene end was trimmed by 7 bases and the J gene end by 3 bases; junction bases not matched to a gene: 6.

This clonotype was picked up many times. This rearrangement joins TRBV6-1 to TRBJ1-5; weak D call: TRBD1 (6 bases). The V end was cut by 4 bases, the J end by 2 bases, with 12 bases between. This CDR3 comprises 15 residues. Looked up from germline, CDR1 is MNHNS and CDR2 is SASEGT. CDR3 bases: TGTGCCAGCAGTGCCGGGACACGAGGCAATCAGCCCCAGCATTTT. Translated: CASSAGTRGNQPQHF.

The chain employs TRBV7-2 and TRBJ2-5, with D possibly matching TRBD2 (5 bases). The CDR3 sequence is 14 residues long. CDR1 and CDR2 (germline): SGHTA, FQGNSA. The V end was cut by 0 bases, the J end by 4 bases, with 9 bases between. This CDR3 reads CASSLARRSETQYF. The CDR3 nucleotides are TGTGCCAGCAGCTTAGCCCGGAGGTCAGAGACCCAGTACTTC.

This clonotype was observed a single time. One end of the junction varies from germline; a read error may be responsible. This chain links TRBV6-5 with TRBJ2-7, with a possible D match to TRBD1 (6 bases). This CDR3 is 14 amino acids long. Germline V gene lookup returns CDR1 MNHEY and CDR2 SVGAGI. CDR3 bases: TGTGTCAGCAGTAGGGACACTTGGGGCCTCGAGCAGTACTTC. Amino acids: CVSSRDTWGLEQYF.

This clonotype was recorded many times. V gene TRBV3-1 combines with J gene TRBJ1-2, with 9 bases that match TRBD1. CDR1 is LGHDT, CDR2 YNNKEL, per germline (reference sequence). The CDR3 has 14 amino acids. Trimming took 4 bases from V and 9 from J; bases not matched to a gene: 9. The CDR3 sequence is CASSPRDRDISYTF. CDR3 DNA: TGTGCCAGCAGCCCGCGGGACAGGGATATAAGCTACACCTTC.

The table lists this clonotype with many counts. The chain carries TRBV29-1 and TRBJ2-5, with D perhaps TRBD2 (5 bases). This CDR3 comprises 14 residues. Germline V gene data show CDR1 as SQVTM and CDR2 as ANQGSEA. Trimming left V 0 bases short and J 7 bases short, with 15 bases between. This CDR3 reads CSVEEPAGVGTQYF. CDR3 DNA sequence: TGCAGCGTTGAAGAACCCGCCGGGGTAGGGACCCAGTACTTC.

The genes are TRBV7-9 and TRBJ1-1; 7 bases align to TRBD1. This CDR3 region has 17 residues. Trimming cost V 3 bases and J 1 base; bases outside gene matches: 11. CDR1 is SEHNR, CDR2 FQNEAQ, per germline (reference sequence). The CDR3 bases are TGTGCCAGCAGCTTTTACATTGACAGGGTGAGGAACACTGAAGCTTTCTTT. Its translation: CASSFYIDRVRNTEAFF.

The sample holds many counts of this clonotype. The CDR3 loop reads CASSQDLRGAHPGYTF. For the CDR3, the DNA is TGTGCCAGCAGCCAAGATCTGCGGGGGGCGCATCCTGGCTACACCTTC. The chain carries TRBV4-2 and TRBJ1-2, with D perhaps matching TRBD1 (6 bases). Germline lookup yields CDR1 LGHNA and CDR2 YNFKEQ. With 0 bases removed from V and 7 bases from J, the gap between germline ends came to 18 bases. CDR3 size: 16 residues.